One sample yielded the 15 T cell receptor beta chains listed below, sequenced in a study of blood T cell repertoires in COVID-19. Clones were sequenced by immunoSEQ multiplex PCR, and TCRdb holds only the in-frame ones, with some missing. Found here are hundreds of thousands of clones, roughly 80% of them singletons; the top ten hold around 7.2%. Sequencing was carried out using peripheral blood. Receptors were obtained from a woman older than 75 with COVID-19, enrolled during active disease.

The chain employs TRBV19 and TRBJ1-1, with no clear D. CDR3 size: 13 residues. CDR1 is LNHDA, CDR2 SQIVND, per germline (reference sequence). The germline V and J ends were trimmed by 5 bases and 5 bases, with 12 bases remaining between them. The CDR3 region has the DNA TGTGCCAGTAGTGGGCGGCCGGGGACTGAAGCTTTCTTT. This codes for CASSGRPGTEAFF.

Remarks on this clone: Within the sample, other DNA sequences also encode this same CDR3. The chain recombines TRBV18 with TRBJ2-5; 9 nucleotides line up with TRBD1. After removal of 3 bases from V and 4 bases from J, the junction contained 3 bases not matched to a gene. CDR1 and CDR2 (germline): KGHSH, LQKENI. This CDR3 spans 14 amino acids. The CDR3 DNA reads TGTGCCAGCTCACCCCTGGACAGGGGAGAGACCCAGTACTTC. This encodes CASSPLDRGETQYF.

The chain couples TRBV11-3 to TRBJ2-1; 9 positions match TRBD1. This CDR3 contains 15 residues. Germline assignment: CDR1 SGHNT and CDR2 YENEEA. J gave up 5 bases and V 1 base, and 3 bases lay outside the gene matches. The CDR3 is CASSLGGTGHNEQFF. As DNA, the CDR3 is TGTGCCAGCAGCTTAGGCGGGACAGGGCACAATGAGCAGTTCTTC.

In its sample, this clone was seen once. The V gene is TRBV28, the J gene TRBJ2-1; 9 bases map to TRBD1. This CDR3 has 15 amino acids. The V and J ends lost 5 bases and 4 bases, in that order; junction bases with no gene match: 6. CDR1 is MDHEN and CDR2 is SYDVKM in the germline V gene. In nucleotides, the CDR3 is TGTGCCAGCAGTGGGGGGACAGGGTCTTACAATGAGCAGTTCTTC. Translating gives CASSGGTGSYNEQFF.

The chain recombines TRBV3-1 (or the pseudogene TRBV3-2) with TRBJ2-5, with TRBD1 matching 7 bases. The CDR3 consists of 14 residues. V was clipped by 4 bases and J by 1 base; unmatched bases: 3. Germline V gene lookup returns CDR1 LGHDT and CDR2 YNNKEL (reference sequence). CDR3 bases: TGTGCCAGCAGCCCCTGGACAGGCCAAGAGACCCAGTACTTC. Its translation: CASSPWTGQETQYF.

The gene calls are TRBV28 and TRBJ2-7; weak D call: TRBD2 (5 bases). This CDR3 region has 14 residues. Trimming cost V 7 bases and J 2 bases, with 15 bases left between them. CDR1 is MDHEN, CDR2 SYDVKM, per germline. The CDR3 region has the DNA TGTGCCAGCACCCAAAGAGGGAATCCCTACGAGCAGTACTTC. This encodes CASTQRGNPYEQYF.

The CDR3 here is CASNEFPLYYEQYF. CDR3 sequence (DNA): TGTGCCAGCAACGAGTTCCCCCTTTACTACGAGCAGTACTTC. The rearrangement links TRBV28 to TRBJ2-7; D is ambiguous. Per germline, CDR1 MDHEN and CDR2 SYDVKM. The CDR3 spans 14 residues. The V and J ends lost 7 bases and 3 bases respectively, with 16 bases between them.

The rearrangement joins TRBV27 to TRBJ2-7; TRBD1 might be the D (5 bases). This CDR3 contains 13 residues. From germline, CDR1 is MNHEY and CDR2 SMNVEV (reference sequence). V was pared by 3 bases and J by 3 bases, with 9 bases between. As DNA, the CDR3 is TGTGCCAGCAGTTTTGCCAGGGACTACGAGCAGTACTTC. Its protein is CASSFARDYEQYF.

Only one count was recorded for this clone. The V and J genes are TRBV28 and TRBJ1-5; TRBD1 might be the D (5 bases). The CDR3 extends over 17 amino acids. Germline lookup yields CDR1 MDHEN and CDR2 SYDVKM. The V and J ends lost 6 bases and 4 bases respectively, with 22 bases between them. The CDR3 nucleotides are TGTGCCAGCAGCCTAAATCGATTACAGGAGAAAAATCAGCCCCAGCATTTT. It specifies CASSLNRLQEKNQPQHF.

This clone was seen once. The chain employs TRBV6-5 and TRBJ2-1, with 9 bases fitting TRBD2. The CDR3 totals 14 residues. The germline V gene encodes CDR1 MNHEY and CDR2 SVGAGI. The junction had 7 bases not matched to a gene; V was cut back by 7 bases and J by 6 bases. CDR3 region: CASNRGSGSNEQFF. CDR3 bases: TGTGCCAGCAATCGGGGTAGCGGGAGCAATGAGCAGTTCTTC.

The V call is TRBV29-1, the J call TRBJ1-1; D is unresolved. The CDR3 extends over 15 amino acids. Trimming stripped 4 bases from V and 0 bases from J, with 15 bases between. The germline CDR1 and CDR2 sequences are SQVTM and ANQGSEA. The CDR3 DNA follows: TGCAGCGTTGGAGCCCTCGTAGCTTTGAACACTGAAGCTTTCTTT. The encoded protein is CSVGALVALNTEAFF.

DNA for the CDR3: TGTGCCAGTAGTATCGGGGACAGGGACAATCAGCCCCAGCATTTT. This codes for CASSIGDRDNQPQHF. The rearrangement uses TRBV19 and TRBJ1-5, with TRBD1 identical over 9 bases. Trimming at V came to 3 bases and at J to 3 bases, leaving 3 bases not matched to a gene. Germline-derived CDR1 and CDR2 are LNHDA and SQIVND (reference sequence). CDR3 size: 15 residues.

J is TRBJ1-2 and V is TRBV30, with 9 bases fitting TRBD1. This CDR3 region has 14 residues. CDR1 and CDR2 (germline): GTSNPN, SVGIG (reference sequence). J gave up 5 bases and V 2 bases, and 6 bases lay outside the gene matches. The CDR3 DNA reads TGTGCCTGGAGTCTCCTGGGACAGGGTTATGGCTACACCTTC. This sequence encodes CAWSLLGQGYGYTF.

There are a few counts of this clone. J is TRBJ1-6 and V is TRBV4-3; tentatively, D is TRBD1 (6 bases). The CDR3 has 16 residues. The V gene lost 4 bases and the J gene lost 10 bases, with 20 bases spanning the gap. In germline, CDR1 is LGHNA, CDR2 YSLEER. The CDR3 protein is CASSRLKGQGNSPLHF. CDR3 in DNA: TGCGCCAGCAGCCGCCTGAAGGGGCAGGGGAACTCACCCCTCCACTTT.

This clone has just one count. The genes are TRBV5-1 and TRBJ2-3, with D possibly matching TRBD1 (6 bases). Germline V gene lookup returns CDR1 SGHRS and CDR2 YFSETQ. Trimming took 1 base from V and 4 from J, leaving 13 bases between them. The CDR3 length is 15 residues. The CDR3 nucleotides are TGCGCCAGCAGCTTGCAGGGGCTGTTATCAGATACGCAGTATTTT. Protein sequence: CASSLQGLLSDTQYF.